This T cell receptor beta chain was sequenced for a study of blood T cell repertoires in COVID-19. Study information: Researchers got acute and convalescent COVID-19 samples from the United States, Italy and Spain. The cDNA or gDNA used as material had been derived from T cells, B-cell-depleted T cells, or PBMCs.

The CDR3 contains 12 residues. Trimming cost V 5 bases and J 3 bases, with 5 bases left between them. Germline values: CDR1 SNHLY, CDR2 FYNNEI. Original processing notes: Amplification with reference gene primers provided the estimates of nucleated cell counts. Clones were read by immunoSEQ multiplex PCR, and TCRdb kept only the in-frame ones, dropping some. D and trimming were read from the DNA, whereas the V and J calls and clone size are those reported in that table. The sample records under 200,000 clones, 70% to 90% being singletons. The chain is built from TRBV2 and TRBJ1-5, with D uncertain. The TCR was taken from an elderly woman with acute or convalescent COVID-19. The sequenced sample was peripheral blood. CDR3 DNA: TGTGCCAGCAGTCGAGACAATCAGCCCCAGCATTTT. Encoded protein: CASSRDNQPQHF.